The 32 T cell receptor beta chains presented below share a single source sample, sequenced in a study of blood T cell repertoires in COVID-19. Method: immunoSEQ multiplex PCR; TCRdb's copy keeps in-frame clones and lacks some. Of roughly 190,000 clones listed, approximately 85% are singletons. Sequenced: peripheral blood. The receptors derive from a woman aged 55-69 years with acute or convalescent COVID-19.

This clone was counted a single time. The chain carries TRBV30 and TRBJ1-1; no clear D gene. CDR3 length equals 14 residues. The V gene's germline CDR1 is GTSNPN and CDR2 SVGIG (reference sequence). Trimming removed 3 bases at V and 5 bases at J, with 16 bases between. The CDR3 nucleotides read TGTGCCTGGAGACTATACCGGGTGGAAACTGAAGCTTTCTTT. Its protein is CAWRLYRVETEAFF.

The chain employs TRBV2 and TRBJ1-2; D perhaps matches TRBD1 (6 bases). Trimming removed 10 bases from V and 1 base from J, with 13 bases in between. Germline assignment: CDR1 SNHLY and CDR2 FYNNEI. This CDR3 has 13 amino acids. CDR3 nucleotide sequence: TGTGCCATCTGGCAGGGGCTTAACTATGGCTACACCTTC. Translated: CAIWQGLNYGYTF. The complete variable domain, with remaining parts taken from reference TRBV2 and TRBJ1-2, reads EPEVTQTPSHQVTQMGQEVILRCVPISNHLYFYWYRQILGQKVEFLVSFYNNEISEKSEIFDDQFSVERPDGSNFTLKIRSTKLEDSAMYFCAIWQGLNYGYTFGSGTRLTVV.

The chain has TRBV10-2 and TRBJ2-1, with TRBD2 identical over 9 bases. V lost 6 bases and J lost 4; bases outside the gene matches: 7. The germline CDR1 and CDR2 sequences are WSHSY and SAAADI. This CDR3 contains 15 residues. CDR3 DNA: TGCGCCAGCAGGATGGAGCGGGGGGTTTACAATGAGCAGTTCTTC. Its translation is CASRMERGVYNEQFF.

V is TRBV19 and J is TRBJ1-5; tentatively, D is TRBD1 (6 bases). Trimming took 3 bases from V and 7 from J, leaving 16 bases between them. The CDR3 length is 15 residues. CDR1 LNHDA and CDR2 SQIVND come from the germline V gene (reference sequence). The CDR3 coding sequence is TGTGCCAGTAGTATTACGGGGGGGCCGGGACAGCCCCAGCATTTT. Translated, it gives CASSITGGPGQPQHF.

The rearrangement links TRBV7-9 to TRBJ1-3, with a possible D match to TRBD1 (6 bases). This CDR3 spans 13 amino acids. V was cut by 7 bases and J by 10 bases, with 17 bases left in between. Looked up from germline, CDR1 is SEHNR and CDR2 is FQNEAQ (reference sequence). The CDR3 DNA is TGTGCCAGCACCGGACAGAGTTCCGGGACCATATATTTT. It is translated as CASTGQSSGTIYF.

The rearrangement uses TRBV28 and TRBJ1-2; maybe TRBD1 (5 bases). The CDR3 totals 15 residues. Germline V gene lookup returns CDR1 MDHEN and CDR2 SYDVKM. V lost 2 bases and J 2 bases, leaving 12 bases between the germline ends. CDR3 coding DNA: TGTGCCAGCAGTTTACCGCCCCCAGGGAACTATGGCTACACCTTC. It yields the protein CASSLPPPGNYGYTF.

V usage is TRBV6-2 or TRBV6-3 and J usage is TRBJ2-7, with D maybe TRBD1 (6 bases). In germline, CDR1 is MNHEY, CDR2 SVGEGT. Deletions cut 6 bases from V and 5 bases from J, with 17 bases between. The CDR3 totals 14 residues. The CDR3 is CASSADRLRHEQYV. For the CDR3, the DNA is TGTGCCAGCAGCGCGGACAGACTGCGCCACGAGCAGTACGTC.

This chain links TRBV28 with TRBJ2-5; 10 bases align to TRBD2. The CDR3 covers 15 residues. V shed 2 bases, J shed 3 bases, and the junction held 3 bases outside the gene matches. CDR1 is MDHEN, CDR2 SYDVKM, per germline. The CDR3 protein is CASSLQLAGEETQYF. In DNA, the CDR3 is TGTGCCAGCAGTTTACAGCTAGCGGGAGAAGAGACCCAGTACTTC.

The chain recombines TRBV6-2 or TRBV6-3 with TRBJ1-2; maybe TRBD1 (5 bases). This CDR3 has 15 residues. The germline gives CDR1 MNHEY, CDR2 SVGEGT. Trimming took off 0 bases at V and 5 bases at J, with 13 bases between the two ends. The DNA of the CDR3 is TGTGCCAGCAGTTACTCGGCTGGGGCTTTTTATGGCTACACCTTC. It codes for CASSYSAGAFYGYTF.

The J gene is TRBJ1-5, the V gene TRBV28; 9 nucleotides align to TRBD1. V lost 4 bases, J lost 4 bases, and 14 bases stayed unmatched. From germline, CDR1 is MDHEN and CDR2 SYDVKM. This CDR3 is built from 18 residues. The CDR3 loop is CASSSGTGLVGGNQPQHF. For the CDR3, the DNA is TGTGCCAGCAGTTCCGGGACAGGGCTAGTGGGTGGGAATCAGCCCCAGCATTTT.

The CDR3: CASSPSKAQASGNTIYF. In DNA form, the CDR3 reads TGTGCCAGCAGCCCCTCGAAGGCGCAGGCCTCTGGAAACACCATATATTTT. The V call is TRBV3-1 (or the pseudogene TRBV3-2), the J call TRBJ1-3; D is uncertain. The CDR3 length is 17 residues. Germline loops: CDR1 LGHDT, CDR2 YNNKEL (reference sequence). V lost 4 bases and J lost 0, with 16 bases in between.

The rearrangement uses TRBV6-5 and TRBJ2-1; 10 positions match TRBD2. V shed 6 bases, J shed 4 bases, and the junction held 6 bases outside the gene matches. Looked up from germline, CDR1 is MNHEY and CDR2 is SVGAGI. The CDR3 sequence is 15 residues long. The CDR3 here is CASRATSGLYNEQFF. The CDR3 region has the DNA TGTGCCAGCAGGGCGACTAGCGGGTTATACAATGAGCAGTTCTTC.

CDR3 bases: TGTGCCTGGAGTCGGGTCAGGGGTGGCAATCAGCCCCAGCATTTT. Protein product: CAWSRVRGGNQPQHF. This chain joins TRBV30 and TRBJ1-5; D may be TRBD1 (6 bases). Deletions cut 2 bases from V and 2 bases from J, with 13 bases between. The CDR3 consists of 15 residues. Germline V gene sequence: CDR1 GTSNPN, CDR2 SVGIG (reference sequence). The full variable domain, with the rest looked up from reference TRBV30 and TRBJ1-5, is SQTIHQWPATLVQPVGSPLSLECTVEGTSNPNLYWYRQAAGRGLQLLFYSVGIGQISSEVPQNLSASRPQDRQFILSSKKLLLSDSGFYLCAWSRVRGGNQPQHFGDGTRLSIL.

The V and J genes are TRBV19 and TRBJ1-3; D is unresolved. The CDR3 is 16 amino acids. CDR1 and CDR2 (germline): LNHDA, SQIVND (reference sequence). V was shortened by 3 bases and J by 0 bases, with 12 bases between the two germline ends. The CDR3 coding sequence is TGTGCCAGTAGTATGGGGAGAGCACTCTCTGGAAACACCATATATTTT. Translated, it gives CASSMGRALSGNTIYF.

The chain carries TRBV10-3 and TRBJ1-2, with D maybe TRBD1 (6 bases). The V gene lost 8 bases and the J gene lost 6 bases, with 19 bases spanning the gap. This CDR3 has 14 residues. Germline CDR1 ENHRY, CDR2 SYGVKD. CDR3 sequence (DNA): TGTGCCATCTTGGGGGGGACAAATAATGATGGCTACACCTTC. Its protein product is CAILGGTNNDGYTF.

The CDR3 coding sequence is TGCAGTGCTAGTAAGGAAGCCGGGGTCGGGGAAGCTTTCTTT. Translation: CSASKEAGVGEAFF. The rearrangement joins TRBV20-1 to TRBJ1-1; unclear D gene. CDR3 size: 14 residues. Germline V gene data show CDR1 as DFQATT and CDR2 as SNEGSKA (reference sequence). The V gene lost 3 bases and the J gene lost 8 bases, with 19 bases spanning the gap.

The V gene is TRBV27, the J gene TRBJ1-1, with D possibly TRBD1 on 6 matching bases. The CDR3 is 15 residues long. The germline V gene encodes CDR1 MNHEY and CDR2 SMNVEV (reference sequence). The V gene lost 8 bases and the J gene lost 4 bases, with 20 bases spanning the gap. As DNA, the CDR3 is TGTGCCAGCGCCCCCGTTCCGGGGGGCGGCACTGAAGCTTTCTTT. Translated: CASAPVPGGGTEAFF.

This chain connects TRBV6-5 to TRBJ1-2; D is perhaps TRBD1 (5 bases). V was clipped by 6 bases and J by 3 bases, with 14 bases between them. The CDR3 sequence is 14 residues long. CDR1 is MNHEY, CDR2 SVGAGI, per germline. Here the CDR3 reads CASRNPQDHYGYTF. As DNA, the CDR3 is TGTGCCAGCAGGAATCCACAGGACCACTATGGCTACACCTTC.

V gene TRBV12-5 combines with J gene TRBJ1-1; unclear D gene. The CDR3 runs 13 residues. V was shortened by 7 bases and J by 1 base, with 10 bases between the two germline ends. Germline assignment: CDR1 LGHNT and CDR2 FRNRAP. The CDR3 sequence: CASVMRGNTEAFF. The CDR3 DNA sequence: TGTGCTAGTGTGATGCGGGGGAACACTGAAGCTTTCTTT. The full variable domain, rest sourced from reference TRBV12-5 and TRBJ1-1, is DARVTQTPRHKVTEMGQEVTMRCQPILGHNTVFWYRQTMMQGLELLAYFRNRAPLDDSGMPKDRFSAEMPDATLATLKIQPSEPRDSAVYFCASVMRGNTEAFFGQGTRLTVV.

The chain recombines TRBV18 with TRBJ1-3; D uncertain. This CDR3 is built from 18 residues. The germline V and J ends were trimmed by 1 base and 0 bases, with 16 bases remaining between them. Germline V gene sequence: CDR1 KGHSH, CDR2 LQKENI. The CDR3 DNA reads TGTGCCAGCTCACCACTTCCTGGGGAGAAATACTCTGGAAACACCATATATTTT. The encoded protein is CASSPLPGEKYSGNTIYF.

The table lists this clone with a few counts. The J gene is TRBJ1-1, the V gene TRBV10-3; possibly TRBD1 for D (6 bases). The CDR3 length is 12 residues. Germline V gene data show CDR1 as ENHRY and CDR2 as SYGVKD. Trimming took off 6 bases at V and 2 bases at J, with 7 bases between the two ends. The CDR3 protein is CAIRDSNTEAFF. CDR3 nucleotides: TGTGCCATCAGGGACAGTAACACTGAAGCTTTCTTT.

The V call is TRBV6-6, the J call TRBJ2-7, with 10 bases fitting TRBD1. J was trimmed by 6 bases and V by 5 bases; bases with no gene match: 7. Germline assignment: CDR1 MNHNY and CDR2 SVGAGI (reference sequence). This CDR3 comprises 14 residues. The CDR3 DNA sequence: TGTGCCAGCAGTGGTTTCGGGACAGGGGCCGAGCAGTACTTC. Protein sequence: CASSGFGTGAEQYF.

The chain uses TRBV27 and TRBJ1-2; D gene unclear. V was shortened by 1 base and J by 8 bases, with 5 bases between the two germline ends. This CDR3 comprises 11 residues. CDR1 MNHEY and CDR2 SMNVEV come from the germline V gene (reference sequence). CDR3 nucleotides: TGTGCCAGCAGTTTATTCGAGGGCTACACCTTC. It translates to CASSLFEGYTF.

The CDR3 bases are TGTGCCAGCAGCAGAGGGGGACAGGACGGGGTTAATCGTGGCTACACCTTC. Protein product: CASSRGGQDGVNRGYTF. The J gene is TRBJ1-2, the V gene TRBV7-2; 8 nucleotides align to TRBD1. The CDR3 has 17 amino acids. With V trimmed by 5 bases and J by 7 bases, 18 bases remained unmatched. The V gene's germline CDR1 is SGHTA and CDR2 FQGNSA.

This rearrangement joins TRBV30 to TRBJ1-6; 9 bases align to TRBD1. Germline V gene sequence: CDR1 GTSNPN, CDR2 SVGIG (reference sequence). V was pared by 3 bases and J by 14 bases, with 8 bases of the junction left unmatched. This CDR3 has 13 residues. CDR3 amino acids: CAWRDRGSKSLHF. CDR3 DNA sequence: TGTGCCTGGAGGGACAGGGGATCGAAGTCCCTCCACTTT. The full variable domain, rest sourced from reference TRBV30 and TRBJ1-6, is SQTIHQWPATLVQPVGSPLSLECTVEGTSNPNLYWYRQAAGRGLQLLFYSVGIGQISSEVPQNLSASRPQDRQFILSSKKLLLSDSGFYLCAWRDRGSKSLHFGNGTRLTVT.

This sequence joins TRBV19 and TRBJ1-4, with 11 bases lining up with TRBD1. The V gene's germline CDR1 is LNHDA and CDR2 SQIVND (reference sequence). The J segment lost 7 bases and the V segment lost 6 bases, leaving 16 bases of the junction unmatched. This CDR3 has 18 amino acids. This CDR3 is CASRPDRGLLEVSEKLFF. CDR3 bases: TGTGCCAGTAGACCGGACAGGGGGCTATTGGAAGTGAGTGAAAAACTGTTTTTT.

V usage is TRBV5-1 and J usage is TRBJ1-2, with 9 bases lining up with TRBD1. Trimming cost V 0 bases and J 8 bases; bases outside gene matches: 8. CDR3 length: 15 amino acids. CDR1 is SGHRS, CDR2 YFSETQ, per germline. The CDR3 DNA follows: TGCGCCAGCAGCTTGGGGGGACAGGGCGCAAAAGGCTACACCTTC. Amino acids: CASSLGGQGAKGYTF.

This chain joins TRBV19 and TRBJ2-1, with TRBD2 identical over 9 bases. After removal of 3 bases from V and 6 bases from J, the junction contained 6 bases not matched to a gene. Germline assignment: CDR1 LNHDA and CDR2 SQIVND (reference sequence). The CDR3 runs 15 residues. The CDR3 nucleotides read TGTGCCAGTAGTATCCTGTCTAGCGGGATCAATGAGCAGTTCTTC. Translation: CASSILSSGINEQFF.

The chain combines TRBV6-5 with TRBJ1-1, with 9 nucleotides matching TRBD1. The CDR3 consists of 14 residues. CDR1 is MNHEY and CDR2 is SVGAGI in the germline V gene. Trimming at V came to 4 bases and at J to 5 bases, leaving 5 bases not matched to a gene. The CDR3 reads CASSSTGGWTEAFF. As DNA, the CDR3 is TGTGCCAGCAGTTCGACAGGGGGGTGGACTGAAGCTTTCTTT.

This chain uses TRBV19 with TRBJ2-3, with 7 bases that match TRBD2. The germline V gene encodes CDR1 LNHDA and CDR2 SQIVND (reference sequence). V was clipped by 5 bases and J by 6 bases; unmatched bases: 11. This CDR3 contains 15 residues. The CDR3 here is CASSSLAVGGDTQYF. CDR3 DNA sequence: TGTGCCAGTAGTTCCCTAGCGGTTGGGGGGGATACGCAGTATTTT.

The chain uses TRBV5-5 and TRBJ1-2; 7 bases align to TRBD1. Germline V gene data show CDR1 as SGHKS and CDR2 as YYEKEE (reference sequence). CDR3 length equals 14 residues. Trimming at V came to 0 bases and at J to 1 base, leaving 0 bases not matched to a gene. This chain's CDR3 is CASSLGQGNYGYTF. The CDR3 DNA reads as TGTGCCAGCAGCTTGGGACAGGGTAACTATGGCTACACCTTC. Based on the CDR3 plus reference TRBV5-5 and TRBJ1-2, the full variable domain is DAGVTQSPTHLIKTRGQQVTLRCSPISGHKSVSWYQQVLGQGPQFIFQYYEKEERGRGNFPDRFSARQFPNYSSELNVNALLLGDSALYLCASSLGQGNYGYTFGSGTRLTVV.

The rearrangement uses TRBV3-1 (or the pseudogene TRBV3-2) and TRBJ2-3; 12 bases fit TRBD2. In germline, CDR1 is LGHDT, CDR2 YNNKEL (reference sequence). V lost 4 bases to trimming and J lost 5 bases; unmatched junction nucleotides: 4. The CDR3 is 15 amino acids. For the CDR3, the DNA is TGTGCCAGCAGCCCAACTAGCGGGAGGCAAGATACGCAGTATTTT. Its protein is CASSPTSGRQDTQYF.